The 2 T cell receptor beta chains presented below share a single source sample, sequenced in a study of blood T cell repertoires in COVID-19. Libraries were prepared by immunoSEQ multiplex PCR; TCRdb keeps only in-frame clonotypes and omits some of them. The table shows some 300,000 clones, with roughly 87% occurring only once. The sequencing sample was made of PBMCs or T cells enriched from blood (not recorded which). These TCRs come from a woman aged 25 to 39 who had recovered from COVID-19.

DNA for the CDR3: TGTGCCAGCAGCCATATCCAGGGGTATGAAGCTTTCTTT. Its protein is CASSHIQGYEAFF. This rearrangement joins TRBV6-5 to TRBJ1-1; D is possibly TRBD1 (6 bases). With 6 bases removed from V and 7 bases from J, the gap between germline ends came to 15 bases. The germline V gene has CDR1 MNHEY and CDR2 SVGAGI. CDR3 length: 13 amino acids.

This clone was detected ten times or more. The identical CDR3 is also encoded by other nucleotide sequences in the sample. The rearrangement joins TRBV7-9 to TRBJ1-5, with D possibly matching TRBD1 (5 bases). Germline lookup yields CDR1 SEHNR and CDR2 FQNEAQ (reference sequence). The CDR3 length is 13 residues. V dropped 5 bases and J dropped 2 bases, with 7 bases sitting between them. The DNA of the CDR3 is TGTGCCAGCAGCCGGGGGGGCAATCAGCCCCAGCATTTT. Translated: CASSRGGNQPQHF.